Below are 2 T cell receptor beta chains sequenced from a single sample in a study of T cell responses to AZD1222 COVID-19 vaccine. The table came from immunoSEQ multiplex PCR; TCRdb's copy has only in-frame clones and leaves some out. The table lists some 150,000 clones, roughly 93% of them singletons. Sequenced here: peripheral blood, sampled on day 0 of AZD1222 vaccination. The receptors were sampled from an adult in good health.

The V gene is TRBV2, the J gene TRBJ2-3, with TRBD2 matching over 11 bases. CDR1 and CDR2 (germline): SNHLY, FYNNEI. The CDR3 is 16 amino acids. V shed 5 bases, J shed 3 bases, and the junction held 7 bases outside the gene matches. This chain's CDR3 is CASSSPSGGRTDTQYF. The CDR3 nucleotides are TGTGCCAGCAGTTCCCCTAGCGGGGGGAGGACAGATACGCAGTATTTT.

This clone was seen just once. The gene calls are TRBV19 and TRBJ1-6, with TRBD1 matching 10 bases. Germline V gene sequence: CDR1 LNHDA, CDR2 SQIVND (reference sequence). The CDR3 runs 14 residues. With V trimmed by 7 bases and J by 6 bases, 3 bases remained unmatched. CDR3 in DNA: TGTGCCAGTACTCGGGACAGGGGTAATTCACCCCTCCACTTT. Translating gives CASTRDRGNSPLHF. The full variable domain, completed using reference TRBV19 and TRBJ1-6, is DGGITQSPKYLFRKEGQNVTLSCEQNLNHDAMYWYRQDPGQGLRLIYYSQIVNDFQKGDIAEGYSVSREKKESFPLTVTSAQKNPTAFYLCASTRDRGNSPLHFGNGTRLTVT.